This paragraph covers one T cell receptor beta chain sequence. Its specificity is unknown. The PBMCs studied were ones that came from about 9.9 ml fresh peripheral blood. There were TCR beta CDR3 regions amplified from RNA transcripts. HTBI primers were used for first-round RT-PCR of the TCR CDR3. One entry per CDR3 protein results from TCRdb running MiXCR on the multiplex PCR reads. The table lists approximately 600,000 distinct CDR3 sequences, around 20% of them singletons. This sample is drawn from a study of T cells in Graves' hyperthyroidism and ophthalmopathy. Findings of the study overall: The model forecast ophthalmopathy, anticipating it by a median around 6.9 months before onset. Most thyroid clonotypes with frequency above 0.001 were detected in blood.

Germline V CDR1 and CDR2: MDHEN, SYDVKM. Between the trimmed V and J ends, which lost 6 bases and 11 bases, there was a span of 26 bases. The CDR3 has 16 amino acids. This clonotype was sampled from a man aged 25 to 40 with Graves' ophthalmopathy. This chain joins TRBV28 and TRBJ2-4; D may be TRBD2 (6 bases). Specimen: blood. CDR3 residues: CASSPGTSGPLSVQYF. The CDR3 bases are TGTGCCAGCAGCCCCGGGACCAGCGGGCCTTTAAGCGTTCAGTACTTC.